This TCR beta chain was found in a study of cytomegalovirus exposure and HLA in healthy donors. Primers: 60 Vbeta forward and 13 Jbeta reverse. Measured with immunoSEQ multiplex PCR; TCRdb has only the in-frame clones, and not every one. Here the sample spans about 77,000 clones, around three quarters being singletons. CDR1 is MGHRA and CDR2 is YSYEKL in the germline V gene. The V and J ends lost 6 bases and 0 bases respectively, with 16 bases between them. The CDR3 sequence is 16 residues long. V gene TRBV4-1 combines with J gene TRBJ2-3, with a weak D call TRBD2 (6 bases). Input material: PBMCs. The sequence was collected from a man aged 35-49 years in good health and CMV-seronegative. The CDR3 DNA reads as TGCGCCAGCAGTCTCGGGCCCGGGACTAGCACAGATACGCAGTATTTT. Translated: CASSLGPGTSTDTQYF.